These 18 T cell receptor beta chains share one sample of origin, sequenced in a study of cytomegalovirus exposure and HLA in healthy donors. The PCR ran on 60 Vbeta and 13 Jbeta primers. Data came from immunoSEQ multiplex PCR; TCRdb stores just in-frame clones and leaves some out. The sample consists of just over 150,000 clones, about 79% of them appearing once. Sequences were obtained from PBMCs. These receptors were obtained from a woman aged 45-60 years in good health and CMV-seropositive.

This clone appeared many times. V and J are TRBV7-2 and TRBJ2-5; D is uncertain. Germline values: CDR1 SGHTA, CDR2 FQGNSA. With 5 bases removed from V and 2 bases from J, the gap between germline ends came to 3 bases. CDR3 size: 11 residues. The CDR3 DNA sequence: TGTGCCAGCAGCGTACAAGAGACCCAGTACTTC. Its translation: CASSVQETQYF.

The chain employs TRBV5-1 and TRBJ2-7; D is undetermined. Germline V lookup: CDR1 SGHRS, CDR2 YFSETQ. Deletions cut 1 base from V and 2 bases from J, with 7 bases between. CDR3 length equals 13 residues. CDR3 protein: CASSLTSPYEQYF. The CDR3 nucleotides read TGCGCCAGCAGCTTGACGAGTCCCTACGAGCAGTACTTC.

This clone was observed a few times. As DNA, the CDR3 is TGTGCCAGCAGAGAACCGGGGGGGGCCTCCTACGAGCAGTACTTC. Protein sequence: CASREPGGASYEQYF. The rearrangement joins TRBV6-5 to TRBJ2-7; 8 nucleotides align to TRBD2. The CDR3 has 15 residues. V dropped 6 bases and J dropped 0; count of bases not matched to a gene: 7. The germline CDR1 and CDR2 sequences are MNHEY and SVGAGI.

The chain couples TRBV7-9 to TRBJ2-3, with 7 bases that match TRBD1. V was pared by 0 bases and J by 9 bases, with 6 bases of the junction left unmatched. This CDR3 is built from 14 residues. The germline V gene encodes CDR1 SEHNR and CDR2 FQNEAQ (reference sequence). This CDR3 is CASSLARTGPTQYF. As DNA, the CDR3 is TGTGCCAGCAGCTTAGCCCGGACAGGCCCAACGCAGTATTTT.

The chain carries TRBV2 and TRBJ1-1; no clear D gene. Germline loops: CDR1 SNHLY, CDR2 FYNNEI. The V end was cut by 5 bases, the J end by 0 bases, with 13 bases between. There are 15 residues in the CDR3. Here the CDR3 DNA reads TGTGCCAGCAGTAAACAGTATCAGGTGAACACTGAAGCTTTCTTT. Its protein product is CASSKQYQVNTEAFF.

V gene TRBV11-2 combines with J gene TRBJ1-1, with D perhaps matching TRBD1 (6 bases). V gave up 6 bases and J gave up 7 bases, with 9 bases separating them. The CDR3 length is 11 residues. CDR1 and CDR2 from the germline V gene are SGHAT and FQNNGV. CDR3 bases: TGTGCCAGCAGAATAGGGGGTGAAGCTTTCTTT. This sequence encodes CASRIGGEAFF.

The genes are TRBV7-2 and TRBJ2-7, with TRBD1 matching over 10 bases. The CDR3 has 15 amino acids. Germline CDR1 reads SGHTA; CDR2 reads FQGNSA. The V and J ends lost 5 bases and 3 bases, in that order; junction bases with no gene match: 7. The CDR3 protein is CASSPGTGVLYEQYF. The CDR3 DNA reads TGTGCCAGCAGCCCTGGGACAGGGGTCCTCTACGAGCAGTACTTC. Full variable domain (missing parts from reference TRBV7-2 and TRBJ2-7): GAGVSQSPSNKVTEKGKDVELRCDPISGHTALYWYRQSLGQGLEFLIYFQGNSAPDKSGLPSDRFSAERTGGSVSTLTIQRTQQEDSAVYLCASSPGTGVLYEQYFGPGTRLTVT.

This chain uses TRBV29-1 with TRBJ2-5; TRBD2 aligns across 12 bases. Looked up from germline, CDR1 is SQVTM and CDR2 is ANQGSEA. The CDR3 has 16 residues. Trimming removed 3 bases from V and 0 bases from J; junction bases left unmatched: 5. The CDR3 region is CSVEGTSGLYQETQYF. The CDR3 region has the DNA TGCAGCGTTGAGGGGACTAGCGGGCTGTACCAAGAGACCCAGTACTTC.

The V call is TRBV14, the J call TRBJ1-1, with no clear D. Per the germline V gene, CDR1 is SGHDN and CDR2 is FVKESK. CDR3 length: 15 residues. The V and J ends lost 1 base and 4 bases respectively, with 13 bases between them. The CDR3 nucleotides read TGTGCCAGCAGCCAAGTGGCAGGCAGCGGCACTGAAGCTTTCTTT. Its translation is CASSQVAGSGTEAFF.

V usage is TRBV7-9 and J usage is TRBJ2-7, with 7 nucleotides matching TRBD1. With V trimmed by 4 bases and J by 3 bases, 9 bases remained unmatched. The CDR3 loop spans 15 amino acids. The germline CDR1 and CDR2 sequences are SEHNR and FQNEAQ (reference sequence). The CDR3 loop is CASSSVGRGYYEQYF. CDR3 in DNA: TGTGCCAGCAGCTCCGTCGGCAGGGGGTACTACGAGCAGTACTTC.

This chain connects TRBV4-1 to TRBJ2-7, with 8 nucleotides matching TRBD1. V shed 2 bases and J 9 bases; nucleotides not matched to a gene: 3. The germline CDR1 and CDR2 sequences are MGHRA and YSYEKL. CDR3 length: 12 amino acids. The CDR3 sequence: CASSQFQGAQYF. The DNA of the CDR3 is TGCGCCAGCAGCCAATTCCAGGGGGCGCAGTACTTC.

This sequence joins TRBV2 and TRBJ2-5; TRBD2 matches 10 bases. CDR3 length: 15 residues. The J segment lost 1 base and the V segment lost 6 bases, leaving 5 bases of the junction unmatched. CDR1 is SNHLY and CDR2 is FYNNEI in the germline V gene. The CDR3: CASRGGLAVQETQYF. DNA of the CDR3: TGTGCCAGCAGGGGCGGACTAGCGGTCCAAGAGACCCAGTACTTC.

The V gene is TRBV5-1, the J gene TRBJ1-1; D unresolved. The CDR3 has 14 amino acids. CDR1 is SGHRS, CDR2 YFSETQ, per germline. The V end was cut by 1 base, the J end by 0 bases, with 7 bases between. CDR3 nucleotide sequence: TGCGCCAGCAGCTTGCTGAGCATGAACACTGAAGCTTTCTTT. This sequence encodes CASSLLSMNTEAFF.

This clone has only a few counts. The same CDR3 arises from other DNA sequences in this sample as well. The CDR3 DNA reads TGTGCCTGGAGTGAAGCGACGGTTCGCAATTCACCCCTCCACTTT. Encoded protein: CAWSEATVRNSPLHF. The rearrangement links TRBV30 to TRBJ1-6; D is unresolved. Deletions cut 1 base from V and 7 bases from J, with 14 bases between. The CDR3 length is 15 residues. Germline V gene lookup returns CDR1 GTSNPN and CDR2 SVGIG (reference sequence). The whole variable domain, filled in from reference TRBV30 and TRBJ1-6, reads SQTIHQWPATLVQPVGSPLSLECTVEGTSNPNLYWYRQAAGRGLQLLFYSVGIGQISSEVPQNLSASRPQDRQFILSSKKLLLSDSGFYLCAWSEATVRNSPLHFGNGTRLTVT.

This chain joins TRBV27 and TRBJ2-7; TRBD1 agrees at 7 bases. The CDR3 is made up of 14 amino acids. Unmatched junction bases numbered 5, after V lost 4 bases and J lost 2 bases. Germline V gives CDR1 MNHEY, CDR2 SMNVEV (reference sequence). CDR3 residues: CASSSDRLTYEQYF. CDR3 DNA sequence: TGTGCCAGCAGTTCGGACAGGTTAACCTACGAGCAGTACTTC.

The chain combines TRBV6-1 with TRBJ2-7; 7 nucleotides match TRBD1. The CDR3 is made up of 14 amino acids. V dropped 5 bases and J dropped 0; count of bases not matched to a gene: 4. CDR1 and CDR2 from the germline V gene are MNHNS and SASEGT. The CDR3 spells CASSHRGFSYEQYF. CDR3 sequence (DNA): TGTGCCAGCAGTCACAGGGGTTTCTCCTACGAGCAGTACTTC.

The genes are TRBV28 and TRBJ1-2; 7 nucleotides line up with TRBD1. Per the germline V gene, CDR1 is MDHEN and CDR2 is SYDVKM. The trim removed 6 bases at V and 2 bases at J, leaving 6 bases unmatched. The length of the CDR3 is 14 residues. CDR3 sequence reads: CASSSEGQNYGYTF. The DNA for the CDR3 is TGTGCCAGCAGCTCAGAGGGACAGAACTATGGCTACACCTTC.

V gene TRBV28 combines with J gene TRBJ1-6; the D is unclear. This CDR3 contains 14 residues. Per the germline V gene, CDR1 is MDHEN and CDR2 is SYDVKM. Trimming pared 4 bases from V and 9 bases from J, leaving 13 bases between. The CDR3 spells CASSSPVSVSPLHF. In nucleotides, the CDR3 is TGTGCCAGCAGTTCCCCTGTTAGTGTTTCACCCCTCCACTTT.